This entry is about one T cell receptor (beta chain). The sample belongs to a study of T cells in Graves' hyperthyroidism and ophthalmopathy. RNA transcripts gave rise to amplified TCR beta CDR3 regions. The HTBI primer set served for first-round RT-PCR of the TCR CDR3. TCRdb re-derived calls from the multiplex PCR reads in MiXCR, one entry per CDR3 protein. The table records more than 500,000 distinct CDR3 sequences, around 45% of them present only once. Diagnostic decisions used clinical symptoms, serum thyroxine and TRAb, thyroid ultrasound and orbital computed tomography. Germline CDR1 reads LNHNV; CDR2 reads YYDKDF (reference sequence). This CDR3 is 14 amino acids long. Trimming removed 5 bases at V and 1 base at J, with 9 bases between.

The TCR sequence derives from an adult woman with Graves' disease, either hyperthyroidism or ophthalmopathy (not recorded which). The chain employs TRBV15 and TRBJ1-5; no reliable D call. Sequenced input: peripheral blood or thyroid tissue (not recorded which). The CDR3 nucleotides read TGTGCCACCAGCCAGTTAATAAGCAATCAGCCCCAGCATTTT. Translation: CATSQLISNQPQHF.